The T cell receptor beta chain under discussion was sequenced for a study of blood T cell repertoires in COVID-19 (dated by TCRdb to about 2020). The study in broad terms: Samples from collaborators originated in the United States, Italy and Spain and spanned both the acute and convalescent phases of COVID-19. The prospective study material was composed of cDNA or gDNA derived from T cells, B-cell-depleted T cells, or PBMCs. The dataset comprised deeply sampled blood TCRbeta repertoires from subjects exposed to, actively infected with, or recovered from COVID-19. The repertoires were released in a freely available public database meant as a resource for research on the immune response to SARS-CoV-2. Samples came from the ongoing ImmuneRACE study (first 160 participants) plus 1,254 subjects from 6 global collaborators. Sample metadata almost always included a de-identified subject ID, COVID-19 status, age in years and sex. HLA class I and class II types, where available, came from metadata supplied by the sample provider rather than from assay-based typing.

The germline V gene supplies CDR1 SNHLY and CDR2 FYNNEI. The trim is 3 bases for V and 1 base for J, with a gap of 7 bases between the germline ends. Inclusive of the bounding cysteine and phenylalanine, the CDR3 is 14 residues long. Left in the record is the CDR3 DNA by itself, 42 bases read in frame from the first base. Collaborating institutions collected whole blood in K2EDTA tubes following their own protocols. For TCRbeta analysis, collaborators shipped samples in one of three forms: frozen whole blood, isolated PBMCs, or DNA extracted from either of those sample types. The paper's findings and limits, for the study overall: How much clinical and demographic metadata was included differed by source and by participant, and the metadata was provided uncurated.

A note on this clone: Its antigen is still unknown. No quality values exist for individual bases; no much larger clone is one base distant.

TCRbeta CDR3 regions were amplified from genomic DNA using the immunoSEQ Assay, a bias-controlled multiplex PCR. On the study's bioinformatics: The number of nucleated cells in each sample was estimated from the amplification of reference gene primers within the assay. Sequence reads were collapsed and filtered to measure the absolute abundance of every unique TCRbeta CDR3 rearrangement. For each sample, productive Simpson clonality was calculated as the square root of Simpson's diversity index over productive rearrangements. TCRdb re-hosts the immuneACCESS table, in-frame sequences only. Its copies lack some clones; in the studies checked, an unresolved V gene accounts for under half of them, and the cause for the rest is not known. V and J calls and clone size are as listed in that table; D and trimming were resolved from the DNA. The sample yields some 80,000 clones; roughly 82% were counted once. The ten largest clones capture approximately 12% of the sample.

The rearrangement combines TRBV2 with TRBJ1-5, with the identity of the D gene unclear. The TCR originated in a human donor in a cohort sampled during active COVID-19. The sample taken for sequencing was peripheral blood. The CDR3 protein: CASSETLSNQPQHF. The nucleotide sequence reads TGTGCCAGCAGTGAGACATTGAGCAATCAGCCCCAGCATTTT.